This T cell receptor beta chain is drawn from a study of control samples from healthy donors and cancer patients. Profiled with immunoSEQ multiplex PCR; TCRdb holds only in-frame clones, not every one. This sample has 130,000 or so clones, with about nine tenths found just once. V was shortened by 5 bases and J by 9 bases, with 11 bases between the two germline ends. This CDR3 spans 12 amino acids. Germline loops: CDR1 WSHSY, CDR2 SAAADI. Sequencing was done on a sample of PBMCs. The sequence was obtained from a man in his fifties or sixties with head and neck cancer. The J gene is TRBJ2-1, the V gene TRBV10-2; D could derive from TRBD1 or TRBD2 (6 bases each). The chain's CDR3 is CASSSGASEQFF. In DNA, the CDR3 is TGCGCCAGCAGTTCGGGGGCGAGTGAGCAGTTCTTC.